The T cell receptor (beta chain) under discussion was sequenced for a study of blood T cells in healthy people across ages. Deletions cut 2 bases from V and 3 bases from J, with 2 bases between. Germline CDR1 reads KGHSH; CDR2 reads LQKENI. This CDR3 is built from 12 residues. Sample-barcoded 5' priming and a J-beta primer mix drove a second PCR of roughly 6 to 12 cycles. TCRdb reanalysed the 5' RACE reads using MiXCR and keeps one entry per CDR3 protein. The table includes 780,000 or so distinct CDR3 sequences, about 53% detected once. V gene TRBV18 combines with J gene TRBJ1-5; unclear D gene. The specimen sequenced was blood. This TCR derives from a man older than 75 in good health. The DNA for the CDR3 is TGTGCCAGCTCACCAGACAATCAGCCCCAGCATTTT. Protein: CASSPDNQPQHF.